This TCR beta chain is drawn from a study of blood T cell repertoires in COVID-19. Across the study: Italy, Spain and the United States were the sources of the convalescent and acute COVID-19 samples.

In the original processing: Reference gene primer amplification in the assay estimated nucleated cell counts. Data came from immunoSEQ multiplex PCR; TCRdb stores just in-frame clones and leaves some out. From that table come the V and J calls and clone size; the DNA was used to work out D and trimming. The data hold about 140,000 clones, with under 85% observed a single time. This clone showed up just a few times. With 5 bases removed from V and 7 bases from J, the gap between germline ends came to 5 bases. Germline values: CDR1 SGHAT, CDR2 FQNNGV. The CDR3 loop spans 11 amino acids. Material for sequencing was peripheral blood. The receptor was isolated from a man between 45 and 60 years old with active or convalescent COVID-19. This chain links TRBV11-2 with TRBJ2-2; D gene unclear. CDR3 in DNA: TGTGCCAGCAGCCCGGGCGGGGAGCTGTTTTTT. Translated: CASSPGGELFF.